The 16 T cell receptor beta chains listed next were all sequenced from one sample in a study of blood T cell repertoires in COVID-19. This table comes from immunoSEQ multiplex PCR, and its TCRdb copy is limited to in-frame clones, with some not included. The table includes more than 150,000 clones, roughly nine tenths detected once. The sample comprised peripheral blood. The origin of the receptors is a man between 18 and 29 years old with acute or convalescent COVID-19.

V is TRBV18 and J is TRBJ2-5; possible D gene TRBD1, 5 bases. CDR3 size: 14 residues. V was clipped by 4 bases and J by 5 bases, with 14 bases between them. Germline lookup yields CDR1 KGHSH and CDR2 LQKENI. The CDR3 here is CASSLIRAGETQYF. The CDR3 bases are TGTGCCAGCTCACTAATTAGAGCAGGGGAGACCCAGTACTTC.

The genes are TRBV6-6 and TRBJ2-1; 8 bases map to TRBD2. The CDR3 length is 13 residues. Germline V CDR1 and CDR2: MNHNY, SVGAGI (reference sequence). The V and J ends lost 4 bases and 13 bases, in that order; junction bases with no gene match: 9. Written as DNA, the CDR3 is TGTGCCAGCAGTTCCGAGGGCGGGGGGATACAGTTCTTC. It is translated as CASSSEGGGIQFF.

The gene calls are TRBV3-1 (or the pseudogene TRBV3-2) and TRBJ2-3; 11 nucleotides align to TRBD2. This CDR3 region has 17 residues. J lost 2 bases, V lost 1 base, and 5 bases had no gene match. CDR1 and CDR2 from the germline V gene are LGHDT and YNNKEL (reference sequence). This CDR3 is CASSQASGGPNTDTQYF. In nucleotides, the CDR3 is TGTGCCAGCAGCCAAGCTAGCGGGGGGCCTAACACAGATACGCAGTATTTT.

This clone was detected a few times. J is TRBJ1-5 and V is TRBV5-6, with 8 bases lining up with TRBD1. CDR1 is SGHDT and CDR2 is YYEEEE in the germline V gene. The CDR3 is made up of 15 amino acids. The junction had 6 bases not matched to a gene; V was cut back by 4 bases and J by 3 bases. CDR3 protein: CASSIGQGVNQPQHF. In DNA form, the CDR3 reads TGTGCCAGCAGCATAGGACAGGGAGTCAATCAGCCCCAGCATTTT.

The V and J genes are TRBV9 and TRBJ1-2, with 10 bases matching TRBD1. The CDR3 is made up of 15 amino acids. V dropped 4 bases and J dropped 4; count of bases not matched to a gene: 7. CDR1 is SGDLS, CDR2 YYNGEE, per germline. CDR3 sequence: CASSPGTGVSYGYTF. Here the CDR3 DNA reads TGTGCCAGCAGCCCAGGGACAGGGGTGTCCTATGGCTACACCTTC.

J is TRBJ1-6 and V is TRBV15, with a possible D match to TRBD1 (6 bases). The CDR3 runs 14 residues. The germline V gene has CDR1 LNHNV and CDR2 YYDKDF (reference sequence). Trimming pared 3 bases from V and 8 bases from J, leaving 11 bases between. DNA of the CDR3: TGTGCCACCAGCAGTGGGCAGGGGCATTCACCCCTCCACTTT. Protein sequence: CATSSGQGHSPLHF.

CDR3 DNA: TGTGCCAGCAGAAACCGGGTAGGGACATCACCCCTCCACTTT. As protein: CASRNRVGTSPLHF. The chain links TRBV28 to TRBJ1-6; TRBD1 is a possible D gene (6 bases). Between the trimmed V and J ends, which lost 6 bases and 10 bases, there was a span of 16 bases. Germline values: CDR1 MDHEN, CDR2 SYDVKM. The CDR3 runs to 14 residues.

The CDR3 here is CASSLRPTGGRSNTIYF. The CDR3 DNA is TGTGCCAGCAGCTTACGCCCGACGGGGGGCCGGTCGAACACCATATATTTT. The chain links TRBV5-6 to TRBJ1-3; D may be TRBD1 (6 bases). V was pared by 2 bases and J by 7 bases, with 22 bases between. Looked up from germline, CDR1 is SGHDT and CDR2 is YYEEEE. This CDR3 has 17 amino acids.

This clone was observed a few times. In DNA, the CDR3 is TGTGCCAGCAGCCCCCAGGGGGAATACTATGGCTACACCTTC. Translating gives CASSPQGEYYGYTF. This chain links TRBV9 with TRBJ1-2; TRBD1 matches 7 bases. Germline CDR1 SGDLS, CDR2 YYNGEE. This CDR3 region has 14 residues. J was trimmed by 3 bases and V by 4 bases; bases with no gene match: 6.

The chain employs TRBV5-1 and TRBJ2-5; tentatively, D is TRBD1 (6 bases). The CDR3 contains 14 residues. V was clipped by 4 bases and J by 5 bases, with 15 bases between them. Germline lookup yields CDR1 SGHRS and CDR2 YFSETQ. The CDR3 DNA reads as TGCGCCAGCAGCGGACTGGGGGCTAAGGAGACCCAGTACTTC. Translation: CASSGLGAKETQYF.

The chain employs TRBV9 and TRBJ2-3, with a tentative D call TRBD2 (7 bases). This CDR3 contains 17 residues. CDR1 is SGDLS and CDR2 is YYNGEE in the germline V gene. V was shortened by 3 bases and J by 4 bases, with 21 bases between the two germline ends. The CDR3 DNA is TGTGCCAGCAGCGATAGTCTCGGAGGGGGGGCGTCAGATACGCAGTATTTT. Translated: CASSDSLGGGASDTQYF. Using reference TRBV9 and TRBJ2-3 for the parts outside the CDR3, the full variable domain is DSGVTQTPKHLITATGQRVTLRCSPRSGDLSVYWYQQSLDQGLQFLIQYYNGEERAKGNILERFSAQQFPDLHSELNLSSLELGDSALYFCASSDSLGGGASDTQYFGPGTRLTVL.

This clone was seen more than once but under ten times. V is TRBV10-2 and J is TRBJ1-5; the D gene is possibly TRBD1 (5 bases). The germline V and J ends were trimmed by 6 bases and 6 bases, with 12 bases remaining between them. CDR1 WSHSY and CDR2 SAAADI come from the germline V gene. This CDR3 contains 13 residues. The CDR3: CASRQGEVQPQHF. The CDR3 DNA follows: TGCGCCAGCAGGCAGGGCGAGGTTCAGCCCCAGCATTTT.

The table lists this clone with a count of one. The chain joins TRBV2 to TRBJ2-7, with 9 bases identical to TRBD1. The CDR3 contains 17 residues. Germline-derived CDR1 and CDR2 are SNHLY and FYNNEI. J lost 3 bases, V lost 6 bases, and 15 bases had no gene match. CDR3 region: CASRVTQGGTGSYEQYV. The CDR3 region has the DNA TGTGCCAGCAGAGTAACGCAAGGCGGGACAGGGAGCTACGAGCAGTACGTC.

The chain is built from TRBV6-5 and TRBJ1-1, with D possibly TRBD1 on 6 matching bases. CDR1 and CDR2 from the germline V gene are MNHEY and SVGAGI. CDR3 length equals 14 residues. V was pared by 4 bases and J by 1 base, with 10 bases between. The CDR3 spells CASSSRDKNTEAFF. As DNA, the CDR3 is TGTGCCAGCAGTTCCCGGGACAAGAACACTGAAGCTTTCTTT.

This chain joins TRBV30 and TRBJ1-1; the match to TRBD1 covers 9 bases. There are 17 residues in the CDR3. Germline V CDR1 and CDR2: GTSNPN, SVGIG (reference sequence). Trimming cost V 4 bases and J 1 base; bases outside gene matches: 13. The CDR3 loop reads CAWTYAYRGPANTEAFF. CDR3 in DNA: TGTGCCTGGACATATGCCTACAGGGGGCCAGCGAACACTGAAGCTTTCTTT.

This rearrangement joins TRBV30 to TRBJ2-3; tentatively, D is TRBD1 (8 bases). The length of the CDR3 is 14 residues. Germline V lookup: CDR1 GTSNPN, CDR2 SVGIG (reference sequence). V lost 7 bases to trimming and J lost 3 bases, with 17 bases between them. The chain's CDR3 is CASEGQGGTDTQYF. DNA for the CDR3: TGTGCCTCGGAAGGACAGGGAGGGACAGATACGCAGTATTTT.